This T cell receptor (beta chain) appears in the sequencing data of a study of blood T cell repertoires in COVID-19. About the study: The origin of the acute and convalescent COVID-19 samples was the United States, Italy and Spain. PBMCs, B-cell-depleted T cells, or T cells provided the cDNA or gDNA that made up the material.

Using immunoSEQ multiplex PCR, the repertoire was profiled, and TCRdb retains in-frame clones only, with some absent. This sample has 200,000 to 300,000 clones; approximately 86% occur once, and the top ten carry around 10%. Germline CDR1 SGHTA, CDR2 FQGNSA. The V and J ends lost 2 bases and 14 bases respectively, with 18 bases between them. CDR3 length: 13 amino acids. The sequence came from a man aged 35-49 years who had recovered from COVID-19. Sequenced sample: peripheral blood. The rearrangement links TRBV7-2 to TRBJ1-2; D is undetermined. CDR3 protein: CASSLLGSGWRTF. CDR3 coding DNA: TGTGCCAGCAGCTTATTGGGTTCGGGTTGGCGGACCTTC.